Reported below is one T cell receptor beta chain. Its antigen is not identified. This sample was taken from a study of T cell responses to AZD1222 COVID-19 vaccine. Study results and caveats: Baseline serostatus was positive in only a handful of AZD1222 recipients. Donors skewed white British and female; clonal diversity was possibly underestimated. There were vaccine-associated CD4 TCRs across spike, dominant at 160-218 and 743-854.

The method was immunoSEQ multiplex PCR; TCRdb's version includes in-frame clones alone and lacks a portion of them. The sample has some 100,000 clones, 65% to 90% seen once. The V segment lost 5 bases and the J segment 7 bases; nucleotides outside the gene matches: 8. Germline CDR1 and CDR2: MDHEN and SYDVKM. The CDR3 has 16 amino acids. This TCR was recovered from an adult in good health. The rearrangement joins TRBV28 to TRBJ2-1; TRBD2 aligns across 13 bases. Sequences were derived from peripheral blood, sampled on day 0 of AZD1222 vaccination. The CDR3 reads CASSPRTSGGGNEQFF. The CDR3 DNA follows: TGTGCCAGCAGTCCTCGGACTAGCGGGGGTGGAAATGAGCAGTTCTTC. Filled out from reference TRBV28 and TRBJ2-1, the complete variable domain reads DVKVTQSSRYLVKRTGEKVFLECVQDMDHENMFWYRQDPGLGLRLIYFSYDVKMKEKGDIPEGYSVSREKKERFSLILESASTNQTSMYLCASSPRTSGGGNEQFFGPGTRLTVL.